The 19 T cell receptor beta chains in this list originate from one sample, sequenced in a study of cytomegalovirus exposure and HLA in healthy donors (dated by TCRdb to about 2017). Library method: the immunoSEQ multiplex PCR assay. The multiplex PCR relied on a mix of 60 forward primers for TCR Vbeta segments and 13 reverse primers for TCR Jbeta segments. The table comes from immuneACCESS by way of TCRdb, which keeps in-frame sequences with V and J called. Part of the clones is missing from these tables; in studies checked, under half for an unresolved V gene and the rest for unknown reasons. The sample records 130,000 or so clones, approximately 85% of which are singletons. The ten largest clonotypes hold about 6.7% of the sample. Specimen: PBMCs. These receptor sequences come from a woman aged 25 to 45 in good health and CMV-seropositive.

CDR3 sequence (DNA): TGTGCCAGCTCGAACAGGGGACAGGGTGAAAAACTGTTTTTT. Amino acids: CASSNRGQGEKLFF. J is TRBJ1-4 and V is TRBV13; 9 bases fit TRBD1. This CDR3 spans 14 amino acids. The V gene end was trimmed by 8 bases and the J gene end by 7 bases; junction bases not matched to a gene: 8. Germline CDR1 and CDR2: PRHDT and FYEKMQ (reference sequence).

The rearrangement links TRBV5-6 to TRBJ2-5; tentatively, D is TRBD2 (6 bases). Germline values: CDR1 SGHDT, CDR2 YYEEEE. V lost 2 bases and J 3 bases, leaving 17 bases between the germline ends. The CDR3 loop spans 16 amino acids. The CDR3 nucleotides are TGTGCCAGCAGCTTAGGGCCAACCGGCGGGGAAGAGACCCAGTACTTC. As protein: CASSLGPTGGEETQYF.

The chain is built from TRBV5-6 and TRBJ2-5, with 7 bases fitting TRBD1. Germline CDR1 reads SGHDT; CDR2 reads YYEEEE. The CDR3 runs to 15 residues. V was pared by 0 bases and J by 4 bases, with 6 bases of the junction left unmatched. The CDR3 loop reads CASSLGQGVGETQYF. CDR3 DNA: TGTGCCAGCAGCTTGGGACAGGGAGTCGGAGAGACCCAGTACTTC.

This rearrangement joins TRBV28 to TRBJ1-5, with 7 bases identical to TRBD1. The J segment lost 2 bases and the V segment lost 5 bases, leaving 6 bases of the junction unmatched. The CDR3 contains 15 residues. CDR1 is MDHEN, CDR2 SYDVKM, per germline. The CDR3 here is CASSTPTGGNQPQHF. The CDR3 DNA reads TGTGCCAGCAGTACCCCTACAGGGGGCAATCAGCCCCAGCATTTT.

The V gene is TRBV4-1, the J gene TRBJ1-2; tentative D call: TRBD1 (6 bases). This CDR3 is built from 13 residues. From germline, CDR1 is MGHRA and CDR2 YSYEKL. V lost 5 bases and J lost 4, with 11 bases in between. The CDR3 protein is CASSDEGVYGYTF. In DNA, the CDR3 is TGCGCCAGCAGCGATGAGGGGGTCTATGGCTACACCTTC.

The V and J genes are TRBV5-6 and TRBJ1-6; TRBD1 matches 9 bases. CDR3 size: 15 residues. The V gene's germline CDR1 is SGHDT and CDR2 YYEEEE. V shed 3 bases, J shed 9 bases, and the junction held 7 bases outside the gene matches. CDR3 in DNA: TGTGCCAGCAGCTGGGGACAGGGAGCTGGTTCACCCCTCCACTTT. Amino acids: CASSWGQGAGSPLHF.

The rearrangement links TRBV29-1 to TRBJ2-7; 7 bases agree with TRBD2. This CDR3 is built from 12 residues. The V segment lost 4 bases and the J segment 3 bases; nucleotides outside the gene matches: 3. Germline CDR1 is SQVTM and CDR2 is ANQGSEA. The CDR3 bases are TGCAGCGTTGGGGCTAGCGGCTACGAGCAGTACTTC. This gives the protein CSVGASGYEQYF.

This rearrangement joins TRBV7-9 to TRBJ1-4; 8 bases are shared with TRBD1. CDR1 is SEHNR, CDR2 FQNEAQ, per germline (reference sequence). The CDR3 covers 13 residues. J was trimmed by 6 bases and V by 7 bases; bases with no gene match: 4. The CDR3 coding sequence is TGTGCCAGCAACCTGGACAGGGATGAAAAACTGTTTTTT. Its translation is CASNLDRDEKLFF.

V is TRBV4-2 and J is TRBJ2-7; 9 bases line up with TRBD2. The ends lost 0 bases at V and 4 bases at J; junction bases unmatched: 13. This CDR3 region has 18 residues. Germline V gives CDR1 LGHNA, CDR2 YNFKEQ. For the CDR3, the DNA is TGTGCCAGCAGCCAAGATGGGGTAGCGGGAGTCAGTAGGTACGAGCAGTACTTC. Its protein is CASSQDGVAGVSRYEQYF.

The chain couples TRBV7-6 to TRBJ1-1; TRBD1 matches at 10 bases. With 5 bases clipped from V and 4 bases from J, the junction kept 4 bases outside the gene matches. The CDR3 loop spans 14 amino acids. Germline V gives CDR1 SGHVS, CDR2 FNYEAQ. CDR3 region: CASSRQGASTEAFF. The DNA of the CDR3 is TGTGCCAGCAGCCGACAGGGGGCGAGCACTGAAGCTTTCTTT.

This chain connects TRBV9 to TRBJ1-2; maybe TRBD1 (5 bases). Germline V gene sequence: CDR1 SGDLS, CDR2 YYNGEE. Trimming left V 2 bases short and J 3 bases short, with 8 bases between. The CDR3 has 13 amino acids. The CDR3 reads CASSVGRDYGYTF. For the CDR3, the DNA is TGTGCCAGCAGCGTCGGCAGGGACTATGGCTACACCTTC.

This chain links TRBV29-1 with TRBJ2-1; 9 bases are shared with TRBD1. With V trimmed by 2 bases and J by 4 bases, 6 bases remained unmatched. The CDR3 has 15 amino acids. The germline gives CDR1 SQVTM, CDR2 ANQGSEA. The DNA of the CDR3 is TGCAGCGTTGAAACGGGACAGGGCGCGTACAATGAGCAGTTCTTC. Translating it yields CSVETGQGAYNEQFF.

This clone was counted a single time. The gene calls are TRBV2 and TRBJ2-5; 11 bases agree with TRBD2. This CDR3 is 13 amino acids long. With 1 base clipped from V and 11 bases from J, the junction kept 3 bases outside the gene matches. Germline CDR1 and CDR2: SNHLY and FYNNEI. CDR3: CASSEELAGVQYF. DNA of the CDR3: TGTGCCAGCAGTGAAGAACTAGCGGGAGTGCAGTACTTC.

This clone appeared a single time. The CDR3 protein is CAISEVDRGDEQYF. CDR3 nucleotides: TGTGCCATCAGTGAGGTGGACAGAGGGGACGAGCAGTACTTC. The V gene is TRBV10-3, the J gene TRBJ2-7, with D possibly TRBD1 on 6 matching bases. Trimming took off 2 bases at V and 5 bases at J, with 13 bases between the two ends. CDR1 ENHRY and CDR2 SYGVKD come from the germline V gene. The CDR3 contains 14 residues.

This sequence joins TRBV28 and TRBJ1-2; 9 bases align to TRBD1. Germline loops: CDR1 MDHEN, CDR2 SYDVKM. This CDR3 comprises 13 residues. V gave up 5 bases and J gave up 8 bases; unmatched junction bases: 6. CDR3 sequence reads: CASSRDRVGGYTF. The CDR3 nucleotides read TGTGCCAGCAGTCGGGACAGGGTTGGGGGCTACACCTTC.

CDR3 sequence reads: CSAGGLAIYEQYF. CDR3 DNA sequence: TGCAGCGCGGGGGGACTAGCCATATACGAGCAGTACTTC. The chain combines TRBV29-1 with TRBJ2-7; 9 positions agree with TRBD2. The V and J ends lost 7 bases and 4 bases, in that order; junction bases with no gene match: 8. Germline CDR1 SQVTM, CDR2 ANQGSEA. The CDR3 contains 13 residues.

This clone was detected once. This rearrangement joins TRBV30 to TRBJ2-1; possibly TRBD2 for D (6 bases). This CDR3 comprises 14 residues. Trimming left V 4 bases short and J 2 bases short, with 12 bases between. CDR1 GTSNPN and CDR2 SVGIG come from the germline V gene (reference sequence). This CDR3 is CAWKLAGTYNEQFF. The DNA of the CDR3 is TGTGCCTGGAAACTAGCTGGTACCTACAATGAGCAGTTCTTC.

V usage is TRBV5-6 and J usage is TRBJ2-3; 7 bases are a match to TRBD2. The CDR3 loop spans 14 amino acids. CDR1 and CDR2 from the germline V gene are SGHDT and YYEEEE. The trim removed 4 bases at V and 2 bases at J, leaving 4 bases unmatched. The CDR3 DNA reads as TGTGCCAGCAGCCCCGGGACTATCACAGATACGCAGTATTTT. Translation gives CASSPGTITDTQYF.

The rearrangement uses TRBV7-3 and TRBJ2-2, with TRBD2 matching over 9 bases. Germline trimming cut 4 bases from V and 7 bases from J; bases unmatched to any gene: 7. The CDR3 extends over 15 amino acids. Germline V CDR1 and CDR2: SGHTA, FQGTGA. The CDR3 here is CASSSGLARGGELFF. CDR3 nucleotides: TGTGCCAGCAGCTCGGGACTAGCTCGGGGCGGGGAGCTGTTTTTT.